This T cell receptor beta chain was sequenced during a study of blood T cell repertoires in COVID-19. All enrollees were about 18 to 100 years old and from some 24 US areas. This table comes from immunoSEQ multiplex PCR, and its TCRdb copy is limited to in-frame clones, with some not included. The sample carries about 140,000 clones, nearly 85% recorded once. Germline assignment: CDR1 SGHRS and CDR2 YFSETQ. J gave up 7 bases and V 5 bases, and 8 bases lay outside the gene matches. This CDR3 spans 14 amino acids. The chain joins TRBV5-1 to TRBJ2-1, with 8 bases that match TRBD2. This clonotype was obtained from a middle-aged man in a cohort exposed to, infected with or recovered from COVID-19 (not recorded which). Sequenced: PBMCs or T cells enriched from blood (not recorded which). The chain's CDR3 is CASRREGGRNEQFF. In DNA form, the CDR3 reads TGCGCCAGCAGGCGGGAAGGCGGGAGGAATGAGCAGTTCTTC.